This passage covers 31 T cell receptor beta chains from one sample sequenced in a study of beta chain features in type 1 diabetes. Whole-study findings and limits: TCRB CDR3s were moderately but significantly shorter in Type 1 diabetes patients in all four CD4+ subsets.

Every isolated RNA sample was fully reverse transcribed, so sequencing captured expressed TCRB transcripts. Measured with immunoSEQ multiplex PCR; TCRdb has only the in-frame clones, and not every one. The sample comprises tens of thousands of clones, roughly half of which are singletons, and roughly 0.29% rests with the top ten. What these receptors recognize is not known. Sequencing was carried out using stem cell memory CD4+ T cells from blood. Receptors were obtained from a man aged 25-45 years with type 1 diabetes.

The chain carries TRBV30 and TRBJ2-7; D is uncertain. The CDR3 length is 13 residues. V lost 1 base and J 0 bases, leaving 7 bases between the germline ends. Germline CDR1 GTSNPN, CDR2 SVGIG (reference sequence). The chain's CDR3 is CAWSDSPSYEQYF. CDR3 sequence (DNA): TGTGCCTGGAGTGATAGCCCCTCCTACGAGCAGTACTTC. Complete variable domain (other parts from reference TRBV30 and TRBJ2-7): SQTIHQWPATLVQPVGSPLSLECTVEGTSNPNLYWYRQAAGRGLQLLFYSVGIGQISSEVPQNLSASRPQDRQFILSSKKLLLSDSGFYLCAWSDSPSYEQYFGPGTRLTVT.

This CDR3 reads CASSPRGLRDYGYTF. The DNA of the CDR3 is TGTGCCAGCAGTCCCCGAGGACTGAGGGACTATGGCTACACCTTC. This chain uses TRBV6-5 with TRBJ1-2; D unresolved. CDR1 MNHEY and CDR2 SVGAGI come from the germline V gene. The CDR3 sequence is 15 residues long. Trimming stripped 5 bases from V and 3 bases from J, with 16 bases between.

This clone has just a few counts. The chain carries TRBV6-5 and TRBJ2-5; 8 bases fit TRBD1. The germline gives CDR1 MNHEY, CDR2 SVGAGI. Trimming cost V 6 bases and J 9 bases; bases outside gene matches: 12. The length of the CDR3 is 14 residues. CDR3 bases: TGTGCCAGCAGAGCGGACAGGGAGGCCCAACCCCAGTACTTC. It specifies CASRADREAQPQYF.

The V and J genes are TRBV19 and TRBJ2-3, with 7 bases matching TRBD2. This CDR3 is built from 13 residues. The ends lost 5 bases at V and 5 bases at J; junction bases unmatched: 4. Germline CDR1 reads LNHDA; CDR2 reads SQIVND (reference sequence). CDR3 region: CASSRAGVDTQYF. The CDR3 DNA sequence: TGTGCCAGTAGTCGGGCGGGAGTAGATACGCAGTATTTT.

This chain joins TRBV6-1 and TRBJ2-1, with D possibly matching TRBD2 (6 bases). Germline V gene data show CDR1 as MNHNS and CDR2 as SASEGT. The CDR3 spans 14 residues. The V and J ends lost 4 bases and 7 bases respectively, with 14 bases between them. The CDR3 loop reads CASSAGTAWNEQFF. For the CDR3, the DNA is TGTGCCAGCAGTGCAGGGACTGCCTGGAATGAGCAGTTCTTC.

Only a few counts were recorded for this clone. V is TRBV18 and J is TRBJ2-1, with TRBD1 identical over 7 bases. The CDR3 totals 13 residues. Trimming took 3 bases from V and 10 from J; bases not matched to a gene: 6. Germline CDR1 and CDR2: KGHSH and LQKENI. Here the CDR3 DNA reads TGTGCCAGCTCACCCATCAGGGGGACAGAGCAGTTCTTC. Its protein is CASSPIRGTEQFF. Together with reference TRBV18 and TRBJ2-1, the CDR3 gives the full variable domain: NAGVMQNPRHLVRRRGQEARLRCSPMKGHSHVYWYRQLPEEGLKFMVYLQKENIIDESGMPKERFSAEFPKEGPSILRIQQVVRGDSAAYFCASSPIRGTEQFFGPGTRLTVL.

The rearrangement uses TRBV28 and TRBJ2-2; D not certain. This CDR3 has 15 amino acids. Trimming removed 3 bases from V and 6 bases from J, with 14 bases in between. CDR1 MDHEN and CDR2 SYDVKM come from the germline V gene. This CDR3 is CASSFLDITSGELFF. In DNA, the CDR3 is TGTGCCAGCAGTTTTCTAGATATAACGTCCGGGGAGCTGTTTTTT. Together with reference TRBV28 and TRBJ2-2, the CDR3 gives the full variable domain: DVKVTQSSRYLVKRTGEKVFLECVQDMDHENMFWYRQDPGLGLRLIYFSYDVKMKEKGDIPEGYSVSREKKERFSLILESASTNQTSMYLCASSFLDITSGELFFGEGSRLTVL.

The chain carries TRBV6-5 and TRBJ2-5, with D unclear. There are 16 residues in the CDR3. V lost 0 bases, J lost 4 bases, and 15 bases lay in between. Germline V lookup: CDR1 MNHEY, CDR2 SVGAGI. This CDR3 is CASSYSKMGAGETQYF. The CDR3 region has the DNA TGTGCCAGCAGTTACTCGAAAATGGGCGCAGGAGAGACCCAGTACTTC.

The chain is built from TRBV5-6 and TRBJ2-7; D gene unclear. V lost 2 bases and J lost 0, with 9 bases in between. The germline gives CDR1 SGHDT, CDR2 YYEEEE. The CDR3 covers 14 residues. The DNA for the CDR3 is TGTGCCAGCAGCTTTGACTGGAGCTCCTACGAGCAGTACTTC. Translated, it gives CASSFDWSSYEQYF.

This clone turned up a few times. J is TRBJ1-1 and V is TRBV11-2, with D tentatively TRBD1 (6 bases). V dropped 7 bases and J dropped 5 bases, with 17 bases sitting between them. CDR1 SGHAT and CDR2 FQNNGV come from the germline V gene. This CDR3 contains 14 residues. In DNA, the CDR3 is TGTGCCAGCACCGGGAGGGGGGGTAGGACTGAAGCTTTCTTT. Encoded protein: CASTGRGGRTEAFF.

CDR3 region: CASSLGGSRMTGNTIYF. The CDR3 DNA sequence: TGTGCCAGCAGCTTAGGAGGTTCGAGGATGACTGGAAACACCATATATTTT. The rearrangement joins TRBV11-2 to TRBJ1-3; D is uncertain. With 1 base removed from V and 2 bases from J, the gap between germline ends came to 15 bases. This CDR3 is 17 amino acids long. Germline values: CDR1 SGHAT, CDR2 FQNNGV.

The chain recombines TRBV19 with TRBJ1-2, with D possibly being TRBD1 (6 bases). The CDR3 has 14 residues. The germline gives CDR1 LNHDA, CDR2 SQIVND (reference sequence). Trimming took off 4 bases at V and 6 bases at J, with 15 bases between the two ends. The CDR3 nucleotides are TGTGCCAGTAGTACCAGACAGGCTGTCAATGGCTACACCTTC. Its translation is CASSTRQAVNGYTF. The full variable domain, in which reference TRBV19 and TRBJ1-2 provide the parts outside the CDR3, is DGGITQSPKYLFRKEGQNVTLSCEQNLNHDAMYWYRQDPGQGLRLIYYSQIVNDFQKGDIAEGYSVSREKKESFPLTVTSAQKNPTAFYLCASSTRQAVNGYTFGSGTRLTVV.

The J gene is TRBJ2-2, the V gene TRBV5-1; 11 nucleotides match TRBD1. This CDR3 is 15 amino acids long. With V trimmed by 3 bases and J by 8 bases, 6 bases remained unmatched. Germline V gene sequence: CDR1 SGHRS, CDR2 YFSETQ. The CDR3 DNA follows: TGCGCCAGCAGCTCCGGACAGGGGGCGCAAGGGGAGCTGTTTTTT. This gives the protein CASSSGQGAQGELFF. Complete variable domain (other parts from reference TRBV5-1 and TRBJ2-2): KAGVTQTPRYLIKTRGQQVTLSCSPISGHRSVSWYQQTPGQGLQFLFEYFSETQRNKGNFPGRFSGRQFSNSRSEMNVSTLELGDSALYLCASSSGQGAQGELFFGEGSRLTVL.

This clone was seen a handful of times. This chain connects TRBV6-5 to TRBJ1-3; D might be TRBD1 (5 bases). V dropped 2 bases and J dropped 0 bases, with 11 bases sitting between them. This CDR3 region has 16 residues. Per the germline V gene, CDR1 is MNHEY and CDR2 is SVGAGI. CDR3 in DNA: TGTGCCAGCAGTTACACCGGGGGTAGCTCTGGAAACACCATATATTTT. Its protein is CASSYTGGSSGNTIYF.

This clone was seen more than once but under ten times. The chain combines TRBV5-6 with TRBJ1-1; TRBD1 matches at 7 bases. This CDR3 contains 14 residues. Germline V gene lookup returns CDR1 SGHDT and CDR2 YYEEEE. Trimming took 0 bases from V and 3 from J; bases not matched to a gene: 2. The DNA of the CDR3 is TGTGCCAGCAGCTTGGTCGACAGGGACACTGAAGCTTTCTTT. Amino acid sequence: CASSLVDRDTEAFF.

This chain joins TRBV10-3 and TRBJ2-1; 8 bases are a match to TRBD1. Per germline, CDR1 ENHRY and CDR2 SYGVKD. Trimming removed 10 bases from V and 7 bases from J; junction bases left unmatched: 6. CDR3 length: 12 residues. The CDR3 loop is CATRQGLNEQFF. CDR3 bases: TGTGCCACCAGACAGGGGTTAAATGAGCAGTTCTTC.

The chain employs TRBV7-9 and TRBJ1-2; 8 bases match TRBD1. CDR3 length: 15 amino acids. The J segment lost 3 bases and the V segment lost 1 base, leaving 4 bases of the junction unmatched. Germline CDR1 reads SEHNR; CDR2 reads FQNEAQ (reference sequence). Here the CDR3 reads CASSLVQGADYGYTF. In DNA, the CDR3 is TGTGCCAGCAGCTTAGTCCAGGGGGCTGACTATGGCTACACCTTC.

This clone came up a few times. Here the CDR3 reads CASSYNYGYTF. CDR3 nucleotide sequence: TGTGCCAGCAGCTACAATTATGGCTACACCTTC. V usage is TRBV5-5 and J usage is TRBJ1-2, with D uncertain. Germline values: CDR1 SGHKS, CDR2 YYEKEE (reference sequence). The V end was cut by 3 bases, the J end by 5 bases, with 5 bases between. This CDR3 spans 11 amino acids.

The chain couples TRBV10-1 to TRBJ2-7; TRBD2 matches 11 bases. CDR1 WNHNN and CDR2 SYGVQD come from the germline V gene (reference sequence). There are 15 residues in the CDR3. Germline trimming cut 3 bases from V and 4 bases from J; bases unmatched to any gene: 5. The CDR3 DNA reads TGCGCCAGCAGTGATCCGACTAGCGGGGTTTACGAGCAGTACTTC. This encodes CASSDPTSGVYEQYF.

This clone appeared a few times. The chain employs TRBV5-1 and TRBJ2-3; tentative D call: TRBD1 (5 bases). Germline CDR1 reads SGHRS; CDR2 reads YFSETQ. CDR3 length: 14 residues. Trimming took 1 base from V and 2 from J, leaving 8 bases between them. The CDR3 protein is CASSLRTTTDTQYF. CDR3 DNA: TGCGCCAGCAGCTTGAGGACAACCACAGATACGCAGTATTTT.

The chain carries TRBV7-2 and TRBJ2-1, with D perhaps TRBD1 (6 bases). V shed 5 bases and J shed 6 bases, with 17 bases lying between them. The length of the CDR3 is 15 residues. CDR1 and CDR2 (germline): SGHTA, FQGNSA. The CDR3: CASSDGTSPRNEQFF. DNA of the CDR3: TGTGCCAGCAGCGACGGGACATCGCCCCGCAATGAGCAGTTCTTC.

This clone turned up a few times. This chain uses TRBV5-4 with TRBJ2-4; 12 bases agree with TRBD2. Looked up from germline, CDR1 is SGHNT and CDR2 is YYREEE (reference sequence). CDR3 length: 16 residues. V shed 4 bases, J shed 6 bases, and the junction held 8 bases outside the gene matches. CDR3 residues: CASSATSGGPGNIQYF. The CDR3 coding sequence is TGTGCCAGCAGCGCTACTAGCGGGGGGCCGGGAAACATTCAGTACTTC. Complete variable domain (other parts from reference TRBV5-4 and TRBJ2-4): ETGVTQSPTHLIKTRGQQVTLRCSSQSGHNTVSWYQQALGQGPQFIFQYYREEENGRGNFPPRFSGLQFPNYSSELNVNALELDDSALYLCASSATSGGPGNIQYFGAGTRLSVL.

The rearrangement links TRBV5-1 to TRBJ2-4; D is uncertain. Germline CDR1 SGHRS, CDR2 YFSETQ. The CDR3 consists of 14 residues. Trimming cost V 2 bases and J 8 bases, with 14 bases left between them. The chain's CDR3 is CASSFLRPSDIQYF. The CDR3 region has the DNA TGCGCCAGCAGCTTTCTACGCCCAAGCGACATTCAGTACTTC.

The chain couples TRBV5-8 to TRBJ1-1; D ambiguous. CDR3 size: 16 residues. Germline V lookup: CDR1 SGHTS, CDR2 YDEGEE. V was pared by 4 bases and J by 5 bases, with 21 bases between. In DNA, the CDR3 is TGTGCCAGCAGCCCATACCACAGTGGGTTAAGGACTGAAGCTTTCTTT. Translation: CASSPYHSGLRTEAFF.

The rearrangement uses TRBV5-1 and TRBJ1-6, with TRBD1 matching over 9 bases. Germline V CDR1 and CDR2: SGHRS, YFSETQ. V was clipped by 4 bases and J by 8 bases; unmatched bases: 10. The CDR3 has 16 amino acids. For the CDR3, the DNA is TGCGCCAGCAGCGGGGGGGACAGGGCGATGCATTCACCCCTCCACTTT. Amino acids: CASSGGDRAMHSPLHF.

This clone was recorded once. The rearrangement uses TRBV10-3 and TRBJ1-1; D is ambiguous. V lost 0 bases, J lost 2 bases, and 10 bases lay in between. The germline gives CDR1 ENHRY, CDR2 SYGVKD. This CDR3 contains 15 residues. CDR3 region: CAISESPFLNTEAFF. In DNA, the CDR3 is TGTGCCATCAGTGAGTCTCCGTTCCTAAACACTGAAGCTTTCTTT.

CDR3 DNA sequence: TGTGCCAGCAGTTTATCAGTGGTCCAGGGGTTCTCCTATGGCTACACCTTC. This gives the protein CASSLSVVQGFSYGYTF. This sequence joins TRBV27 and TRBJ1-2; TRBD1 might be the D (6 bases). V shed 0 bases and J shed 4 bases, with 18 bases lying between them. The CDR3 extends over 17 amino acids. Germline assignment: CDR1 MNHEY and CDR2 SMNVEV (reference sequence).

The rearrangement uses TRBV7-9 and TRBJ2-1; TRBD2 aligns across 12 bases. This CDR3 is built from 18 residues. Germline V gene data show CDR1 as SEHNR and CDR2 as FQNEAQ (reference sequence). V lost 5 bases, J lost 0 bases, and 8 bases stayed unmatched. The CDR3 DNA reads TGTGCCAGCAGCCCGCCGGGACTAGCGGGTAGCTCCTACAATGAGCAGTTCTTC. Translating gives CASSPPGLAGSSYNEQFF.

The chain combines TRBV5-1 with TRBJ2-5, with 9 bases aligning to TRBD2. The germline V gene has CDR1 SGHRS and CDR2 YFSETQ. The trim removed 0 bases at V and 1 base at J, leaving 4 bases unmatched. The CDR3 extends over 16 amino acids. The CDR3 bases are TGCGCCAGCAGCTTGGCTTGGCGGGGGGGCCAAGAGACCCAGTACTTC. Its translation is CASSLAWRGGQETQYF.

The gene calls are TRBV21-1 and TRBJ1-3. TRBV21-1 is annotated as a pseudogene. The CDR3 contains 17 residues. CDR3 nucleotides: TGTGCCAGGAACGCCCTCCGGGACTGCAGACTCGGAAACACCATATATTTT. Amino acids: CARNALRDCRLGNTIYF.

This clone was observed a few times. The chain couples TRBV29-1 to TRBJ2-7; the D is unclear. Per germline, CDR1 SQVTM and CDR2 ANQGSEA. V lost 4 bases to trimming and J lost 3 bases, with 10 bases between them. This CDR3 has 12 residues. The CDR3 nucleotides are TGCAGCGTTGGCAGGAACATCTACGAGCAGTACTTC. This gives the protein CSVGRNIYEQYF.